The sequence of this T cell receptor (beta chain) was determined in a study of blood T cell repertoires in COVID-19 (dated by TCRdb to about 2020). Regarding the research as a whole: Collaborator samples came from the United States, Italy and Spain and covered acute and convalescent phases of COVID-19. A freely available public database, intended as a resource for researchers studying the immune response to SARS-CoV-2, is where the repertoires were released. Sample metadata almost always included a de-identified subject ID, COVID-19 status, age in years and sex. Subjects who had been exposed to COVID-19, were actively infected with it, or had recovered from it provided the deeply sampled blood TCRbeta repertoires that made up the dataset. Where HLA class I and class II types were available, the types were taken from metadata supplied by the sample provider, not from assay-based typing. The material from the prospective study consisted of cDNA or gDNA derived from T cells, B-cell-depleted T cells, or PBMCs. Samples came from the ongoing ImmuneRACE study (first 160 participants) plus 1,254 subjects from 6 global collaborators. The investigation overall reported the following: Clinical and demographic metadata were provided uncurated, with the amount varying by source and participant.

Each collaborating institution followed its own protocols to collect whole blood in K2EDTA tubes. For TCRbeta analysis, collaborators shipped samples as frozen whole blood, isolated PBMCs, or DNA extracted from either of those sample types. The CDR1 and CDR2 encoded by the germline V gene are SNHLY and FYNNEI. The CDR3 covers 14 residues, taking in both the cysteine and the phenylalanine. Only the CDR3 portion is preserved as DNA: 42 bases, with reading frame beginning at the first base. A distance of 9 bases separates the germline ends of V and J, which lose 2 bases and 4 bases respectively. Details on this clone: The specificity of this receptor is unknown. The input lacks base qualities; no much larger clone sits a single base away.

The immunoSEQ Assay, a bias-controlled multiplex PCR, was used to amplify TCRbeta CDR3 regions from genomic DNA. The study's own analysis went as follows. Nucleated cell counts per sample were estimated from amplification of reference gene primers within the assay. Sequence reads were collapsed and filtered to measure the absolute abundance of every unique TCRbeta CDR3 rearrangement. Productive Simpson clonality was computed per sample as the square root of Simpson's diversity index over productive rearrangements. TCRdb's version of the immuneACCESS table is confined to in-frame rearrangements and falls short of the full clone set. An unresolved V gene accounts for under half of the shortfall where checked; the remainder is of unknown origin. That table gives V, J and clone size, and the DNA gave D and trimming. In this sample the table shows nearly 350,000 clones, 83% of which occur a single time. The ten largest clones add up to about 2.7% of the sample.

This TCR was recovered from a man between 25 and 39 years old with active or convalescent COVID-19. The sample was peripheral blood. The chain uses TRBV2 and TRBJ1-5; TRBD1 might be the D gene, on 6 matching bases. Read as DNA, the sequence is TGTGCCAGCAGTGAAACAGGGCTGAATCAGCCCCAGCATTTT. This codes for CASSETGLNQPQHF.